Shown below are 19 T cell receptor beta chains from a single sample sequenced in a study of T cell changes during pregnancy in multiple sclerosis. Sequencing used immunoSEQ multiplex PCR; TCRdb keeps in-frame clones, though not all of them. Of around 30,000 clones listed, 70% to 90% were seen once; the top ten hold 3% to 4%. The sequenced sample was CD8+ T cells from peripheral blood mononuclear cells, obtained in the third trimester of pregnancy. The receptors were gathered from a female donor with multiple sclerosis, enrolled in a pregnancy study.

The genes are TRBV27 and TRBJ2-2, with 10 bases that match TRBD1. The V gene's germline CDR1 is MNHEY and CDR2 SMNVEV (reference sequence). This CDR3 has 16 residues. Unmatched junction bases numbered 6, after V lost 3 bases and J lost 5 bases. CDR3 bases: TGTGCCAGCAGTTTCGGGGGGACAGGGGTAACCGGGGAGCTGTTTTTT. Its protein is CASSFGGTGVTGELFF.

This chain joins TRBV12-5 and TRBJ2-7; the D is unclear. V was clipped by 4 bases and J by 3 bases, with 4 bases between them. This CDR3 is built from 11 residues. CDR1 LGHNT and CDR2 FRNRAP come from the germline V gene. The CDR3 protein is CASGSLYEQYF. In DNA form, the CDR3 reads TGTGCTAGTGGTTCCCTCTACGAGCAGTACTTC.

This clone came up once. The CDR3 sequence is CASSQELGTGGDEQYF. The CDR3 nucleotides are TGCGCCAGCAGCCAAGAATTGGGGACAGGGGGCGACGAGCAGTACTTC. The rearrangement links TRBV4-1 to TRBJ2-7; 12 bases align to TRBD1. J lost 5 bases, V lost 0 bases, and 5 bases had no gene match. This CDR3 spans 16 amino acids. The germline V gene has CDR1 MGHRA and CDR2 YSYEKL.

This clone showed up many times. The chain carries TRBV4-1 and TRBJ1-6; TRBD1 agrees at 7 bases. The CDR3 is made up of 15 amino acids. Per germline, CDR1 MGHRA and CDR2 YSYEKL. The V segment lost 1 base and the J segment 9 bases; nucleotides outside the gene matches: 6. CDR3 amino acids: CASSQGGTATSPLHF. In DNA form, the CDR3 reads TGCGCCAGCAGCCAAGGCGGGACAGCAACTTCACCCCTCCACTTT.

The J gene is TRBJ1-6, the V gene TRBV4-1; 8 bases match TRBD1. V lost 2 bases and J lost 7; bases outside the gene matches: 7. The CDR3 runs 16 residues. Germline values: CDR1 MGHRA, CDR2 YSYEKL. The CDR3 DNA follows: TGCGCCAGCAGCCAAACGACAGGGGAGTGGAATTCACCCCTCCACTTT. Amino acid sequence: CASSQTTGEWNSPLHF.

CDR3 amino acids: CASTSGLAQYF. The CDR3 DNA reads as TGTGCCAGCACTTCGGGACTAGCGCAGTACTTC. The chain is built from TRBV6-6 and TRBJ2-7, with 9 bases aligning to TRBD2. The CDR3 totals 11 residues. With 7 bases clipped from V and 9 bases from J, the junction kept 4 bases outside the gene matches. Germline lookup yields CDR1 MNHNY and CDR2 SVGAGI (reference sequence).

The sample holds a few counts of this clone. CDR3 in DNA: TGCGCCAGCAGCCAACCAGGGGGAGATGAAGCTTTCTTT. Amino acids: CASSQPGGDEAFF. The rearrangement links TRBV4-3 to TRBJ1-1; 7 nucleotides line up with TRBD1. Trimming at V came to 2 bases and at J to 7 bases, leaving 4 bases not matched to a gene. The CDR3 consists of 13 residues. CDR1 LGHNA and CDR2 YSLEER come from the germline V gene.

The V gene is TRBV11-2, the J gene TRBJ1-2, with 8 bases identical to TRBD1. Germline trimming cut 3 bases from V and 5 bases from J; bases unmatched to any gene: 5. The CDR3 runs 14 residues. CDR1 and CDR2 from the germline V gene are SGHAT and FQNNGV. The CDR3 DNA reads as TGTGCCAGCAGCTTCGGGCAGGGGGCTTATGGCTACACCTTC. Residues: CASSFGQGAYGYTF.

V is TRBV4-2 and J is TRBJ2-7; TRBD1 aligns across 10 bases. The CDR3 length is 14 residues. J was trimmed by 5 bases and V by 3 bases; bases with no gene match: 4. CDR1 and CDR2 (germline): LGHNA, YNFKEQ. DNA for the CDR3: TGTGCCAGCAGCCACCGACAGGGGGCAAACGAGCAGTACTTC. Protein product: CASSHRQGANEQYF.

The chain is built from TRBV5-5 and TRBJ1-5; perhaps TRBD1 as D (6 bases). The CDR3 totals 14 residues. The V gene's germline CDR1 is SGHKS and CDR2 YYEKEE (reference sequence). V gave up 0 bases and J gave up 5 bases, with 9 bases separating them. CDR3 region: CASSLVGGHQPQHF. CDR3 nucleotides: TGTGCCAGCAGCTTGGTCGGGGGGCATCAGCCCCAGCATTTT.

V usage is TRBV27 and J usage is TRBJ1-5; 9 bases fit TRBD1. Germline values: CDR1 MNHEY, CDR2 SMNVEV (reference sequence). The CDR3 is 15 amino acids. J was trimmed by 4 bases and V by 8 bases; bases with no gene match: 9. The CDR3 region is CASASGTGLNQPQHF. Here the CDR3 DNA reads TGTGCCAGCGCATCCGGGACAGGGCTAAATCAGCCCCAGCATTTT.

This rearrangement joins TRBV2 to TRBJ2-7, with a tentative D call TRBD1 (6 bases). Trimming left V 8 bases short and J 2 bases short, with 16 bases between. The CDR3 extends over 14 amino acids. Germline CDR1 is SNHLY and CDR2 is FYNNEI. CDR3 coding DNA: TGTGCCAGCGGTTTTACAGGGAGTACCTACGAGCAGTACTTC. This encodes CASGFTGSTYEQYF.

The J gene is TRBJ2-5, the V gene TRBV5-1; the D gene is possibly TRBD2 (7 bases). The CDR3 loop spans 15 amino acids. The germline gives CDR1 SGHRS, CDR2 YFSETQ. V was pared by 4 bases and J by 5 bases, with 18 bases between. The CDR3 nucleotides read TGCGCCAGCAGCCGGGCTTGGGGGGGGCAGGAGACCCAGTACTTC. Translation: CASSRAWGGQETQYF.

The V and J genes are TRBV4-1 and TRBJ2-4; 8 bases line up with TRBD2. V was pared by 4 bases and J by 15 bases, with 11 bases of the junction left unmatched. The CDR3 length is 13 residues. In germline, CDR1 is MGHRA, CDR2 YSYEKL. CDR3 nucleotide sequence: TGCGCCAGCAGCCTCCTCGGCGGGGGGTCCTTGTACTTC. Translation: CASSLLGGGSLYF.

V usage is TRBV7-9 and J usage is TRBJ2-1, with 7 bases aligning to TRBD1. The germline V gene has CDR1 SEHNR and CDR2 FQNEAQ (reference sequence). The CDR3 contains 15 residues. The V gene end was trimmed by 2 bases and the J gene end by 1 base; junction bases not matched to a gene: 2. DNA for the CDR3: TGTGCCAGCAGCTTACCAGGGGGATCCTACAATGAGCAGTTCTTC. Protein: CASSLPGGSYNEQFF.

The rearrangement joins TRBV30 to TRBJ1-3, with no clear D. Trimming left V 3 bases short and J 8 bases short, with 5 bases between. Germline V gene lookup returns CDR1 GTSNPN and CDR2 SVGIG (reference sequence). This CDR3 has 10 amino acids. The CDR3 region has the DNA TGTGCCTGGAGGTCCGACACCATATATTTT. Protein product: CAWRSDTIYF.

The J gene is TRBJ2-2, the V gene TRBV4-3, with 7 nucleotides matching TRBD2. The CDR3 covers 17 residues. Trimming took 4 bases from V and 5 from J; bases not matched to a gene: 13. Looked up from germline, CDR1 is LGHNA and CDR2 is YSLEER. The CDR3 region is CASSPREGGGGTGELFF. In nucleotides, the CDR3 is TGCGCCAGCAGCCCACGGGAAGGCGGGGGAGGGACCGGGGAGCTGTTTTTT.

The CDR3 reads CAISESKRGIYGYTF. CDR3 in DNA: TGTGCCATCAGTGAGTCGAAGCGGGGTATCTATGGCTACACCTTC. The J gene is TRBJ1-2, the V gene TRBV10-3; D uncertain. The CDR3 covers 15 residues. Germline lookup yields CDR1 ENHRY and CDR2 SYGVKD. V lost 0 bases and J lost 4, with 12 bases in between.

There are a few counts of this clone. The chain carries TRBV5-1 and TRBJ1-1; D is ambiguous. Germline-derived CDR1 and CDR2 are SGHRS and YFSETQ. The CDR3 has 15 amino acids. The V and J ends lost 9 bases and 2 bases respectively, with 20 bases between them. CDR3 in amino acids: CATSTISSFNTEAFF. CDR3 nucleotides: TGCGCCACCTCGACTATCTCCAGCTTCAACACTGAAGCTTTCTTT.